Listed here are 5 T cell receptor beta chains from one sample, sequenced in a study of shared clonotypes between healthy human individuals. Sequencing used immunoSEQ multiplex PCR; TCRdb keeps in-frame clones, though not all of them. The sample yields approximately 2.5 million clones, around nine tenths seen once. The sample comprised naive CD4+ T cells sorted from blood. Described subset: CD45RA+ positively selected. The source is a man aged 18 to 30 in good health.

The chain couples TRBV7-2 to TRBJ2-5; 11 bases fit TRBD2. Germline CDR1 is SGHTA and CDR2 is FQGNSA. V lost 2 bases to trimming and J lost 4 bases; unmatched junction nucleotides: 3. The CDR3 contains 15 residues. CDR3 bases: TGTGCCAGCAGCTTATGGACTAGCGGGCGAGAGACCCAGTACTTC. This codes for CASSLWTSGRETQYF.

For the CDR3, the DNA is TGTGCCAGCAGCTTAACCTCAGCGGCTAGACGAGATACGCAGTATTTT. Protein: CASSLTSAARRDTQYF. This rearrangement joins TRBV7-9 to TRBJ2-3; perhaps TRBD2 as D (5 bases). The CDR3 consists of 16 residues. Trimming left V 2 bases short and J 5 bases short, with 17 bases between. Germline V gene data show CDR1 as SEHNR and CDR2 as FQNEAQ (reference sequence).

The CDR3: CASSLVAGGTTGELFF. In DNA, the CDR3 is TGTGCCAGCAGCTTAGTGGCGGGGGGAACAACCGGGGAGCTGTTTTTT. The V call is TRBV11-2, the J call TRBJ2-2, with 8 bases aligning to TRBD2. V gave up 1 base and J gave up 5 bases; unmatched junction bases: 6. Looked up from germline, CDR1 is SGHAT and CDR2 is FQNNGV. CDR3 length: 16 residues.

A note on this clone: At the DNA level, this CDR3 is encoded by other sequences in the same sample as well. The J gene is TRBJ2-7, the V gene TRBV18; no clear D gene. Germline V gene lookup returns CDR1 KGHSH and CDR2 LQKENI. The CDR3 has 11 residues. The V end lost 2 bases, the J end lost 7 bases, and 6 bases lay between the germline ends. The CDR3 protein is CASSPGPEQYF. CDR3 bases: TGTGCCAGCTCACCAGGGCCAGAGCAGTACTTC.

This chain uses TRBV9 with TRBJ1-1; no firm D call. V was trimmed by 4 bases and J by 4 bases, leaving 17 bases between them. CDR3 length: 15 amino acids. CDR1 and CDR2 from the germline V gene are SGDLS and YYNGEE. The CDR3 DNA reads TGTGCCAGCAGCCCGATGATCCGAGGGAGCACTGAAGCTTTCTTT. Its translation is CASSPMIRGSTEAFF. The entire variable domain, with the rest obtained from reference TRBV9 and TRBJ1-1, is as follows: DSGVTQTPKHLITATGQRVTLRCSPRSGDLSVYWYQQSLDQGLQFLIQYYNGEERAKGNILERFSAQQFPDLHSELNLSSLELGDSALYFCASSPMIRGSTEAFFGQGTRLTVV.